These 29 T cell receptor beta chains share one sample of origin, sequenced in a study of Ad26.COV2.S vaccination and SARS-CoV-2 variants. Treatment of the sample: approximately 18 received Ad26.COV2.S at low or high dose, single or two shots; about five received placebo; per-sample allocation not given. Samples were taken on day 63 after the first vaccine or placebo injection. Here immunoSEQ multiplex PCR was the method, and the copy in TCRdb shows in-frame clones only, minus some. Altogether more than 300,000 clones are present, just under 85% being singletons, with the ten largest covering 2% to 2.5%. Material: peripheral blood, obtained in a trial of Ad26.COV2.S vaccine versus placebo. These receptors originate from a person between 18 and 65 years old who received the Ad26.COV2.S COVID-19 vaccine or a placebo.

The chain recombines TRBV20-1 with TRBJ1-1; perhaps TRBD1 as D (5 bases). CDR3 size: 11 residues. Trimming stripped 7 bases from V and 5 bases from J, with 11 bases between. Germline CDR1 and CDR2: DFQATT and SNEGSKA (reference sequence). The CDR3 spells CSVGAFTEAFF. The CDR3 DNA reads TGCAGTGTTGGGGCCTTTACTGAAGCTTTCTTT.

The gene calls are TRBV4-1 and TRBJ1-4, with D uncertain. This CDR3 has 15 amino acids. Trimming took 3 bases from V and 3 from J, leaving 11 bases between them. Looked up from germline, CDR1 is MGHRA and CDR2 is YSYEKL. The CDR3 DNA reads TGCGCCAGCAGCCAGGTGTGGGGTTCTAATGAAAAACTGTTTTTT. This codes for CASSQVWGSNEKLFF.

The chain couples TRBV7-9 to TRBJ2-7; unclear D gene. The germline gives CDR1 SEHNR, CDR2 FQNEAQ (reference sequence). The V end was cut by 6 bases, the J end by 0 bases, with 15 bases between. This CDR3 comprises 15 residues. DNA of the CDR3: TGTGCCAGCAGTGGACGGTCGTTTAGCTCCTACGAGCAGTACTTC. Protein: CASSGRSFSSYEQYF.

The gene calls are TRBV12-3 or TRBV12-4 and TRBJ1-1, with unresolved D. This CDR3 has 13 residues. Between the trimmed V and J ends, which lost 3 bases and 1 base, there was a span of 6 bases. The CDR3 region is CASSLYPNTEAFF. CDR3 coding DNA: TGTGCCAGCAGTTTGTACCCGAACACTGAAGCTTTCTTT.

This clone was seen once. The rearrangement links TRBV2 to TRBJ1-1; tentatively, D is TRBD1 (5 bases). CDR1 and CDR2 (germline): SNHLY, FYNNEI. This CDR3 has 15 amino acids. The V end lost 6 bases, the J end lost 5 bases, and 19 bases lay between the germline ends. CDR3 residues: CASSPLQGGSTEAFF. The CDR3 nucleotides are TGTGCCAGCAGCCCCCTCCAGGGAGGGTCAACTGAAGCTTTCTTT.

V gene TRBV12-5 combines with J gene TRBJ1-3, with D possibly being TRBD1 (5 bases). In germline, CDR1 is LGHNT, CDR2 FRNRAP. V lost 2 bases and J lost 3, with 20 bases in between. The CDR3 is 18 amino acids. CDR3 bases: TGTGCTAGTGGTTTGCGAAAGAGAGGGGAGGGGCTTGGAAACACCATATATTTT. Its translation is CASGLRKRGEGLGNTIYF.

V is TRBV6-6 and J is TRBJ1-3; D unclear. This CDR3 has 16 residues. The V gene's germline CDR1 is MNHNY and CDR2 SVGAGI (reference sequence). Deletions cut 2 bases from V and 9 bases from J, with 20 bases between. The CDR3 here is CASSYATTRVEVTIYF. CDR3 bases: TGTGCCAGCAGTTACGCGACGACCCGCGTCGAGGTCACCATATATTTT.

V gene TRBV6-5 combines with J gene TRBJ2-3; D may match TRBD1 or TRBD2 (6 bases each). The V and J ends lost 3 bases and 6 bases respectively, with 16 bases between them. The germline gives CDR1 MNHEY, CDR2 SVGAGI. The CDR3 loop spans 15 amino acids. DNA of the CDR3: TGTGCCAGCAGTTATAACTCGGGGGCCAGGGATACGCAGTATTTT. Protein product: CASSYNSGARDTQYF.

The V gene is TRBV4-2, the J gene TRBJ1-2, with 8 bases aligning to TRBD1. The germline V gene encodes CDR1 LGHNA and CDR2 YNFKEQ. Trimming cost V 2 bases and J 6 bases; bases outside gene matches: 11. The CDR3 length is 16 residues. The CDR3 coding sequence is TGTGCCAGCAGCCAACGCCGGACAGGGTTAAGGGATGGCTACACCTTC. Protein sequence: CASSQRRTGLRDGYTF.

The chain uses TRBV3-1 (or the pseudogene TRBV3-2) and TRBJ1-2; TRBD1 matches 10 bases. This CDR3 has 15 amino acids. The germline gives CDR1 LGHDT, CDR2 YNNKEL (reference sequence). V lost 1 base and J lost 7; bases outside the gene matches: 6. This CDR3 is CASSQAGQGVVGYTF. The CDR3 DNA reads as TGTGCCAGCAGCCAAGCCGGACAGGGGGTGGTTGGCTACACCTTC.

The chain is built from TRBV4-2 and TRBJ1-2; 9 bases are a match to TRBD1. Per the germline V gene, CDR1 is LGHNA and CDR2 is YNFKEQ. V gave up 2 bases and J gave up 3 bases; unmatched junction bases: 4. CDR3 length equals 15 residues. In nucleotides, the CDR3 is TGTGCCAGCAGCCAAAGGGACAGGGTGGACTATGGCTACACCTTC. This encodes CASSQRDRVDYGYTF.

The V and J genes are TRBV3-1 (or the pseudogene TRBV3-2) and TRBJ2-7; TRBD2 matches at 10 bases. J lost 2 bases, V lost 1 base, and 11 bases had no gene match. Germline CDR1 is LGHDT and CDR2 is YNNKEL (reference sequence). The length of the CDR3 is 18 residues. The CDR3 DNA sequence: TGTGCCAGCAGCCAAGGGCTAGCGGGGGCTGAACCTCCCTACGAGCAGTACTTC. Amino acids: CASSQGLAGAEPPYEQYF.

The DNA of the CDR3 is TGTGCCAGTAGTATGGCGGTGAGCTCCTACGAGCAGTACTTC. Encoded protein: CASSMAVSSYEQYF. The chain joins TRBV19 to TRBJ2-7; D ambiguous. Trimming pared 3 bases from V and 0 bases from J, leaving 9 bases between. The germline CDR1 and CDR2 sequences are LNHDA and SQIVND (reference sequence). The CDR3 covers 14 residues. Complete variable domain (other parts from reference TRBV19 and TRBJ2-7): DGGITQSPKYLFRKEGQNVTLSCEQNLNHDAMYWYRQDPGQGLRLIYYSQIVNDFQKGDIAEGYSVSREKKESFPLTVTSAQKNPTAFYLCASSMAVSSYEQYFGPGTRLTVT.

CDR3 sequence: CASSLDTNEKLFF. CDR3 sequence (DNA): TGTGCCAGCAGCTTGGACACGAATGAAAAACTGTTTTTT. This chain joins TRBV5-6 and TRBJ1-4; D not resolved. The CDR3 sequence is 13 residues long. The V end was cut by 0 bases, the J end by 5 bases, with 5 bases between. Germline CDR1 SGHDT, CDR2 YYEEEE.

This chain links TRBV4-1 with TRBJ1-1; TRBD1 agrees at 7 bases. There are 13 residues in the CDR3. V shed 0 bases and J 10 bases; nucleotides not matched to a gene: 5. From germline, CDR1 is MGHRA and CDR2 YSYEKL. The CDR3 region has the DNA TGCGCCAGCAGCCAAGATAGGAACAGGGGAGCTTTCTTT. This translates into CASSQDRNRGAFF.

This chain joins TRBV9 and TRBJ2-2; the match to TRBD1 covers 7 bases. CDR1 is SGDLS, CDR2 YYNGEE, per germline. This CDR3 has 17 amino acids. J gave up 2 bases and V 4 bases, and 11 bases lay outside the gene matches. CDR3: CASSPRPRGLNTGELFF. CDR3 bases: TGTGCCAGCAGCCCCCGCCCAAGGGGGCTAAACACCGGGGAGCTGTTTTTT.

This rearrangement joins TRBV28 to TRBJ2-7; no clear D. The V gene's germline CDR1 is MDHEN and CDR2 SYDVKM. The CDR3 has 14 residues. V was trimmed by 3 bases and J by 3 bases, leaving 12 bases between them. CDR3 in DNA: TGTGCCAGCAGTTTCTCCATTTCAGTCTACGAGCAGTACTTC. This translates into CASSFSISVYEQYF.

This clone was seen a few times. This chain uses TRBV14 with TRBJ1-1; D not certain. The CDR3 is made up of 14 amino acids. The V gene's germline CDR1 is SGHDN and CDR2 FVKESK. V dropped 4 bases and J dropped 2 bases, with 11 bases sitting between them. The CDR3 is CASSRSFGNTEAFF. The CDR3 DNA reads as TGTGCCAGCAGCCGGTCGTTTGGTAACACTGAAGCTTTCTTT.

The rearrangement links TRBV19 to TRBJ2-7, with D uncertain. The CDR3 length is 15 residues. Per the germline V gene, CDR1 is LNHDA and CDR2 is SQIVND (reference sequence). V shed 5 bases and J shed 0 bases, with 14 bases lying between them. In DNA, the CDR3 is TGTGCCAGTAGTCTACAGCTATCCAACTCCTACGAGCAGTACTTC. Translated, it gives CASSLQLSNSYEQYF.

The chain has TRBV18 and TRBJ2-3, with TRBD1 as a possible D gene (5 bases). Germline lookup yields CDR1 KGHSH and CDR2 LQKENI. Trimming cost V 3 bases and J 2 bases, with 12 bases left between them. CDR3 length equals 15 residues. Here the CDR3 reads CASSPGLKVTDTQYF. CDR3 DNA: TGTGCCAGCTCACCGGGGCTAAAAGTCACAGATACGCAGTATTTT.

In this sample, this clone turned up a few times. The chain recombines TRBV28 with TRBJ1-4, with D uncertain. The CDR3 spans 17 residues. The V and J ends lost 6 bases and 1 base respectively, with 18 bases between them. Germline CDR1 MDHEN, CDR2 SYDVKM. For the CDR3, the DNA is TGTGCCAGCAGGCCTCGAGGGCGTTTGGTAACTAATGAAAAACTGTTTTTT. Protein: CASRPRGRLVTNEKLFF.

The CDR3 coding sequence is TGCGCCAGCAGCTTGGCGGCAGGGAACACTGAAGCTTTCTTT. Protein sequence: CASSLAAGNTEAFF. The rearrangement uses TRBV5-1 and TRBJ1-1, with unresolved D. CDR3 size: 14 residues. Germline-derived CDR1 and CDR2 are SGHRS and YFSETQ. With 0 bases removed from V and 1 base from J, the gap between germline ends came to 7 bases.

CDR3 DNA sequence: TGTGCCAGCAGTCGGGGCCGAATGATCACAGGGGGTGTGTACGAGCAGTACTTC. Amino acids: CASSRGRMITGGVYEQYF. The chain is built from TRBV6-6 and TRBJ2-7; 8 nucleotides line up with TRBD1. Looked up from germline, CDR1 is MNHNY and CDR2 is SVGAGI (reference sequence). The CDR3 spans 18 residues. V was clipped by 5 bases and J by 4 bases; unmatched bases: 19.

J is TRBJ2-7 and V is TRBV29-1; D call uncertain. The CDR3 spans 14 residues. Germline V CDR1 and CDR2: SQVTM, ANQGSEA. Trimming took 1 base from V and 0 from J, leaving 10 bases between them. The CDR3 sequence: CSVEGGADSYEQYF. In DNA form, the CDR3 reads TGCAGCGTTGAAGGGGGTGCTGACTCCTACGAGCAGTACTTC.

The chain employs TRBV9 and TRBJ1-1; D remains unclear. Between the trimmed V and J ends, which lost 0 bases and 6 bases, there was a span of 12 bases. Germline CDR1 SGDLS, CDR2 YYNGEE. The CDR3 covers 14 residues. The CDR3 nucleotides read TGTGCCAGCAGCGTAGGTCCTGCGGGCGCTGAAGCTTTCTTT. Protein product: CASSVGPAGAEAFF. Based on the CDR3 plus reference TRBV9 and TRBJ1-1, the full variable domain is DSGVTQTPKHLITATGQRVTLRCSPRSGDLSVYWYQQSLDQGLQFLIQYYNGEERAKGNILERFSAQQFPDLHSELNLSSLELGDSALYFCASSVGPAGAEAFFGQGTRLTVV.

The chain combines TRBV5-1 with TRBJ1-2, with D possibly being TRBD1 (5 bases). V dropped 0 bases and J dropped 3 bases, with 9 bases sitting between them. Germline CDR1 reads SGHRS; CDR2 reads YFSETQ. This CDR3 region has 14 residues. As DNA, the CDR3 is TGCGCCAGCAGCTTGGTTTCGGGGGACTATGGCTACACCTTC. This encodes CASSLVSGDYGYTF.

This clone has only one observation. V and J are TRBV19 and TRBJ1-2; 10 bases are shared with TRBD1. Germline assignment: CDR1 LNHDA and CDR2 SQIVND (reference sequence). CDR3 size: 17 residues. J gave up 5 bases and V 6 bases, and 15 bases lay outside the gene matches. The CDR3 coding sequence is TGTGCCAGTAGACGGGGGGACAGGGGAGCGGATAATTATGGCTACACCTTC. It codes for CASRRGDRGADNYGYTF.

This chain uses TRBV29-1 with TRBJ2-4; D is perhaps TRBD2 (7 bases). Germline V gene lookup returns CDR1 SQVTM and CDR2 ANQGSEA. The CDR3 totals 17 residues. V was clipped by 0 bases and J by 1 base, with 16 bases between them. The CDR3 coding sequence is TGCAGCGTTGAAGAGTCGGGGGGCGTATCGGCCAAAAACATTCAGTACTTC. Its translation: CSVEESGGVSAKNIQYF.

This clone was detected only once. The V and J genes are TRBV3-1 (or the pseudogene TRBV3-2) and TRBJ2-2; 9 positions agree with TRBD2. The V and J ends lost 4 bases and 3 bases, in that order; junction bases with no gene match: 6. This CDR3 has 16 amino acids. The V gene's germline CDR1 is LGHDT and CDR2 YNNKEL (reference sequence). CDR3 region: CASSPMRGGDTGELFF. CDR3 nucleotides: TGTGCCAGCAGCCCTATGCGGGGGGGTGACACCGGGGAGCTGTTTTTT.